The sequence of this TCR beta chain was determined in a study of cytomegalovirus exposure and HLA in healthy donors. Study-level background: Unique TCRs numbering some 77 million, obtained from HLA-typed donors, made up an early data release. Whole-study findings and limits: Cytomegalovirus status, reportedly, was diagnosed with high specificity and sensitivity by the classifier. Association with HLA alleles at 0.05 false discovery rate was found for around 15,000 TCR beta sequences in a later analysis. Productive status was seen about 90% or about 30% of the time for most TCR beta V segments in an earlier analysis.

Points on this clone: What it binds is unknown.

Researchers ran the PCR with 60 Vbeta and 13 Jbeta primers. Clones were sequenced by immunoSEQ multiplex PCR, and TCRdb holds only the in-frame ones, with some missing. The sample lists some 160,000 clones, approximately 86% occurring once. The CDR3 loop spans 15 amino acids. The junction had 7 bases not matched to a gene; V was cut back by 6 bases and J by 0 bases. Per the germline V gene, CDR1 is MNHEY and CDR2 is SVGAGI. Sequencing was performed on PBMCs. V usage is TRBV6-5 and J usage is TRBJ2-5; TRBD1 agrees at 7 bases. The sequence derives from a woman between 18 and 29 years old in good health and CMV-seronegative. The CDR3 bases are TGTGCCAGCAGCGACGGGACAGCGTACCAAGAGACCCAGTACTTC. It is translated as CASSDGTAYQETQYF.